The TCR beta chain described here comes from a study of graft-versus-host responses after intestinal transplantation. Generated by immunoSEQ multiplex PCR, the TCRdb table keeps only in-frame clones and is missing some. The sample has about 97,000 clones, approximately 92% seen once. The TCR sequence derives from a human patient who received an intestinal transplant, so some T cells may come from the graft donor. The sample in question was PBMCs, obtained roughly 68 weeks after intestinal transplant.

The CDR3 DNA reads as TGTGCCAGCAGCTTGTCAGGGGTGGAGACCCAGTACTTC. Protein: CASSLSGVETQYF. The chain recombines TRBV5-5 with TRBJ2-5, with D possibly being TRBD1 (6 bases). The V and J ends lost 1 base and 5 bases respectively, with 9 bases between them. CDR1 is SGHKS, CDR2 YYEKEE, per germline (reference sequence). This CDR3 has 13 residues.